A single sample gave rise to the 5 T cell receptor beta chains below, sequenced in a study of blood T cell repertoires in COVID-19. Measured with immunoSEQ multiplex PCR; TCRdb has only the in-frame clones, and not every one. In the table there are about 130,000 clones, about 80% of which are singletons. The sequencing input was PBMCs or T cells enriched from blood (not recorded which). The origin of the receptors is a man in his forties or fifties who had recovered from COVID-19.

DNA for the CDR3: TGTGCCAGCAGCTTAGCAGGGGAAACTGAAAAACTGTTTTTT. This encodes CASSLAGETEKLFF. This chain connects TRBV7-9 to TRBJ1-4; possibly TRBD1 for D (5 bases). CDR3 length equals 14 residues. Per germline, CDR1 SEHNR and CDR2 FQNEAQ (reference sequence). Trimming took off 0 bases at V and 7 bases at J, with 9 bases between the two ends.

V gene TRBV25-1 combines with J gene TRBJ2-2; 9 bases agree with TRBD1. The J segment lost 3 bases and the V segment lost 7 bases, leaving 3 bases of the junction unmatched. The CDR3 spans 14 residues. Germline assignment: CDR1 MGHDK and CDR2 SYGVNS. In nucleotides, the CDR3 is TGTGCCAGCACCAGGACAGGGGACACCGGGGAGCTGTTTTTT. Its translation: CASTRTGDTGELFF.

This chain links TRBV5-6 with TRBJ2-4, with 8 positions matching TRBD1. J was trimmed by 8 bases and V by 2 bases; bases with no gene match: 6. CDR1 is SGHDT, CDR2 YYEEEE, per germline. The CDR3 covers 14 residues. CDR3 nucleotides: TGTGCCAGCAGCTTCGGACAGGGAGAATACATTCAGTACTTC. Protein: CASSFGQGEYIQYF.

Only a few counts were recorded for this clone. The same CDR3 can be traced to other DNA sequences in this sample. CDR3 nucleotides: TGTGCCAGCTCGTGGGGGGGGAGGCCTAATGAAAAACTGTTTTTT. This encodes CASSWGGRPNEKLFF. This sequence joins TRBV27 and TRBJ1-4; D is perhaps TRBD1 (5 bases). The CDR3 covers 15 residues. V dropped 8 bases and J dropped 3 bases, with 16 bases sitting between them. Germline loops: CDR1 MNHEY, CDR2 SMNVEV (reference sequence).

The rearrangement links TRBV16 to TRBJ2-2, with 8 bases lining up with TRBD2. Germline loops: CDR1 KGHSY, CDR2 FQNENV. The trim removed 4 bases at V and 7 bases at J, leaving 2 bases unmatched. CDR3 size: 13 residues. This chain's CDR3 is CASSRREGGELFF. In DNA, the CDR3 is TGTGCCAGCAGCCGACGGGAGGGCGGGGAGCTGTTTTTT.